These 10 T cell receptor beta chains originate from one sample sequenced in a study of cytotoxic CD8 clonotypes in ibrutinib-treated CLL. Data came from immunoSEQ multiplex PCR; TCRdb stores just in-frame clones and leaves some out. This table has about 84,000 clones, 70% to 90% appearing once. Sequences were derived from PBMCs, sampled before ibrutinib treatment. The receptor source for this set is a human donor with chronic lymphocytic leukemia.

The gene calls are TRBV27 and TRBJ1-2; no reliable D call. Deletions cut 8 bases from V and 4 bases from J, with 8 bases between. CDR1 is MNHEY and CDR2 is SMNVEV in the germline V gene (reference sequence). This CDR3 is 11 amino acids long. As DNA, the CDR3 is TGTGCCAGCGGGCCCGGCTATGGCTACACCTTC. Translated, it gives CASGPGYGYTF.

This clone came up a few times. The J gene is TRBJ2-5, the V gene TRBV5-1, with D tentatively TRBD1 or TRBD2 (5 bases each). Germline CDR1 is SGHRS and CDR2 is YFSETQ. Trimming cost V 0 bases and J 5 bases, with 17 bases left between them. This CDR3 region has 16 residues. Written as DNA, the CDR3 is TGCGCCAGCAGCTTGGAGCCGAAGGGGTCGGGGGAGACCCAGTACTTC. This sequence encodes CASSLEPKGSGETQYF.

This clone came up a few times. This chain uses TRBV9 with TRBJ2-3; D may be TRBD2 (5 bases). CDR1 and CDR2 (germline): SGDLS, YYNGEE. V was shortened by 0 bases and J by 4 bases, with 12 bases between the two germline ends. This CDR3 is built from 15 residues. The CDR3 loop reads CASSVATDWADTQYF. The CDR3 region has the DNA TGTGCCAGCAGCGTAGCTACGGACTGGGCAGATACGCAGTATTTT.

V and J are TRBV4-2 and TRBJ1-4, with D possibly TRBD1 on 5 matching bases. From germline, CDR1 is LGHNA and CDR2 YNFKEQ. V gave up 1 base and J gave up 6 bases, with 27 bases separating them. CDR3 size: 20 residues. The CDR3, as DNA: TGTGCCAGCAGCCAAGCGCTCCCCACAGGCGGATCATATTTTTATGAAAAACTGTTTTTT. As protein: CASSQALPTGGSYFYEKLFF.

The V call is TRBV18, the J call TRBJ1-4; maybe TRBD1 (5 bases). V lost 0 bases to trimming and J lost 0 bases, with 5 bases between them. CDR1 is KGHSH and CDR2 is LQKENI in the germline V gene. The CDR3 sequence is 15 residues long. The CDR3 DNA follows: TGTGCCAGCTCACCACCGACAGCAACTAATGAAAAACTGTTTTTT. Protein product: CASSPPTATNEKLFF.

The rearrangement links TRBV9 to TRBJ2-4; D tentatively reads TRBD1 or TRBD2 (5 bases each). The germline V gene encodes CDR1 SGDLS and CDR2 YYNGEE. This CDR3 spans 14 amino acids. V was pared by 0 bases and J by 5 bases, with 9 bases between. The CDR3 DNA follows: TGTGCCAGCAGCGTAGATGGGACCCAAAACATTCAGTACTTC. Its protein is CASSVDGTQNIQYF.

The chain uses TRBV9 and TRBJ2-1; no clear D gene. The germline V gene encodes CDR1 SGDLS and CDR2 YYNGEE. The length of the CDR3 is 13 residues. V dropped 0 bases and J dropped 7 bases, with 8 bases sitting between them. CDR3 coding DNA: TGTGCCAGCAGCGTAGCGCTTAGGAATGAGCAGTTCTTC. It yields the protein CASSVALRNEQFF.

Concerning this clone: Within the sample, other DNA sequences also encode this same CDR3. The chain recombines TRBV5-4 with TRBJ1-5; D possibly corresponds to TRBD1 (5 bases). Germline-derived CDR1 and CDR2 are SGHNT and YYREEE (reference sequence). The CDR3 runs to 12 residues. V lost 2 bases to trimming and J lost 5 bases, with 5 bases between them. CDR3 amino acids: CASSLGDQPQHF. The CDR3 nucleotides read TGTGCCAGCAGCTTAGGGGATCAGCCCCAGCATTTT. Looking up the rest from reference TRBV5-4 and TRBJ1-5 gives the full variable domain: ETGVTQSPTHLIKTRGQQVTLRCSSQSGHNTVSWYQQALGQGPQFIFQYYREEENGRGNFPPRFSGLQFPNYSSELNVNALELDDSALYLCASSLGDQPQHFGDGTRLSIL.

This chain joins TRBV7-6 and TRBJ1-2; TRBD1 agrees at 9 bases. The CDR3 is 17 residues long. Germline CDR1 and CDR2: SGHVS and FNYEAQ. The V gene end was trimmed by 5 bases and the J gene end by 4 bases; junction bases not matched to a gene: 14. CDR3 in DNA: TGTGCCAGCAGCCCCGTTTGGGACAGGGAACAAGGCTATGGCTACACCTTC. Translated, it gives CASSPVWDREQGYGYTF.

The chain couples TRBV7-9 to TRBJ2-7; the D is unclear. V lost 5 bases, J lost 7 bases, and 12 bases lay in between. The CDR3 sequence is 12 residues long. Germline values: CDR1 SEHNR, CDR2 FQNEAQ (reference sequence). The chain's CDR3 is CASSRSDGEQYF. The CDR3 coding sequence is TGTGCCAGCAGCCGCTCAGATGGGGAGCAGTACTTC.